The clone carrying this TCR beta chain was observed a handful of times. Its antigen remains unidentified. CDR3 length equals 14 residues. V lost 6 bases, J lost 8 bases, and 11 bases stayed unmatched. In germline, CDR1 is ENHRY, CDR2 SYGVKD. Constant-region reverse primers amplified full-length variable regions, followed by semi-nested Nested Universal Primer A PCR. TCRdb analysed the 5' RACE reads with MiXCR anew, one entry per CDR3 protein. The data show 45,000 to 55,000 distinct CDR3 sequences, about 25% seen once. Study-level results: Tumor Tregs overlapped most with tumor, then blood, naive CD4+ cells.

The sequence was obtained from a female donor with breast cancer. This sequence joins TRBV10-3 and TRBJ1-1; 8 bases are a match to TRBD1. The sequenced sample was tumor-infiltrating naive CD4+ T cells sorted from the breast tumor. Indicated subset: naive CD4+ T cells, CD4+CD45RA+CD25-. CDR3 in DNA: TGTGCCATCAGCGACCCACCAAACAGGGGGGAAGCTTTCTTT. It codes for CAISDPPNRGEAFF.